This TCR beta chain comes out of a study of metastatic and nonmetastatic thyroid tumors (dated by TCRdb to the early 2020s). Context from the whole study: For patients with malignant and with benign thyroid disease, the researchers compared repertoires between peripheral blood samples and tumor or nodule tissue samples.

Only a few counts were recorded for this clone. Its antigen is currently not known. Nothing much larger sits one base from this clone, and base qualities are not available. Study-level results and caveats: In both blood and tumor samples, malignant tumors were reported to have significantly higher TCR beta diversity than benign nodules.

No treatment had been received by any patient before thyroid surgery. Using T-cell receptor beta sequencing, the researchers looked back retrospectively at clinical samples from patients, gathered between the early 2010s and the late 2010s. Measured from the cysteine to the phenylalanine, the CDR3 is 12 residues long. Just the 36-base CDR3 DNA is kept, in frame starting at base 1. Trimming takes 3 bases from V and 5 bases from J, and the germline ends sit 8 bases apart. Based on the germline V gene (reference sequence), the CDR1 and CDR2 sequences are MNHEY and SMNVEV. Library preparation employed PCR. Data came from an Illumina HiSeq 4000. High-throughput sequencing was used to profile the TCR beta-chain CDR3 region of every patient. From the authors' description of their analysis: The researchers built a classifier to tell apart papillary thyroid cancer patients with distant metastasis, based on CDR3 differences among clinicopathological groups. The Shannon index was used to measure repertoire diversity, and the Morisita-Horn index was used to measure how similar tumor and blood repertoires were. TCRdb handled the public reads itself, with Q25 trimming in fastp and clone calling in MiXCR, and kept productive beta chains. The V and J calls here are based on TCRdb, not the publication. The sample contains tens of thousands of clones, approximately 22% of them found a single time. About 6.4% of the sample belongs to the ten largest clones.

Sequenced sample: tumor tissue. The sequence derives from a female donor with papillary thyroid cancer or a benign thyroid nodule (not recorded which). Some clones in this sample may be carry-over from other donors' samples. The rearrangement joined TRBV27 to TRBJ2-7; perhaps TRBD1 is the D gene, with 5 bases matching. The nucleotide sequence is TGTGCCAGCAGTTTTGAAGGGGACGAGCAGTACTTC. This codes for CASSFEGDEQYF.